This T cell receptor beta chain was profiled in a study of human T cells and chemical hapten exposure. Time point denoted: patch test 2, 6 weeks after DPC sensitization. Sample treatment: therapeutic diphenylcyclopropenone sensitization with weekly scalp DPC. TCRdb redid the calling of the RACE reads with MiXCR, one entry per CDR3 protein. The table lists 65,000 to 95,000 distinct CDR3 sequences, less than 8% of them singletons. This clonotype was seen at least ten times. The V end was cut by 5 bases, the J end by 10 bases, with 17 bases between. CDR3 size: 12 residues. CDR1 SQVTM and CDR2 ANQGSEA come from the germline V gene.

The receptor was derived from a woman under 40 with alopecia areata. Some clones in this sample may be carry-over from other donors' samples. The source material was whole blood, sampled in connection with sensitization to the hapten diphenylcyclopropenone (DPC). This chain uses TRBV29-1 with TRBJ1-1, with a weak D call TRBD1 (5 bases). CDR3 DNA sequence: TGCAGCGTTAACAGCAACAGGCTCAGAGCTTTCTTT. It specifies CSVNSNRLRAFF.